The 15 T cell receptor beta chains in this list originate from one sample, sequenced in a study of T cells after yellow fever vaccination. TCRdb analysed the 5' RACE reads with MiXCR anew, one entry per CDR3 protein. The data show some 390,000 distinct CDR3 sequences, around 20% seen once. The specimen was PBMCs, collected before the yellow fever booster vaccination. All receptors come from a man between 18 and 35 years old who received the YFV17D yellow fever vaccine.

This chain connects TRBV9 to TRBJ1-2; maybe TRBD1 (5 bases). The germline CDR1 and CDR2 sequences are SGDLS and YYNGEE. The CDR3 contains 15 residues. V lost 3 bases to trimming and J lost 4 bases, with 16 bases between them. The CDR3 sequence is CASSASGAIVYGYTF. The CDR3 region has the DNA TGTGCCAGCAGCGCCTCCGGGGCCATAGTCTATGGCTACACCTTC.

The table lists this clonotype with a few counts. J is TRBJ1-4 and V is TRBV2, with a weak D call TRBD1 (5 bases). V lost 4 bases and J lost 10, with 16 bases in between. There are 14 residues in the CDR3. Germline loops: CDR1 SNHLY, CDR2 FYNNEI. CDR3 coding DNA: TGTGCCAGCAGTGTAGGGACCCAGGGTGGAAAACTGTTTTTT. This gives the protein CASSVGTQGGKLFF.

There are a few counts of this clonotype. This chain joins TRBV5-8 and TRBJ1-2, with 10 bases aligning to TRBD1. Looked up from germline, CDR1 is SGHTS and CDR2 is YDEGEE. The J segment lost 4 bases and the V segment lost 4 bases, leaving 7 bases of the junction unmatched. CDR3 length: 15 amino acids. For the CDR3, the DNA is TGTGCCAGCAGCGCTTTTGGACAGGGGGTCTATGGCTACACCTTC. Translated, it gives CASSAFGQGVYGYTF. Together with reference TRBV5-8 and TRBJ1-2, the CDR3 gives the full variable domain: EAGVTQSPTHLIKTRGQQATLRCSPISGHTSVYWYQQALGLGLQFLLWYDEGEERNRGNFPPRFSGRQFPNYSSELNVNALELEDSALYLCASSAFGQGVYGYTFGSGTRLTVV.

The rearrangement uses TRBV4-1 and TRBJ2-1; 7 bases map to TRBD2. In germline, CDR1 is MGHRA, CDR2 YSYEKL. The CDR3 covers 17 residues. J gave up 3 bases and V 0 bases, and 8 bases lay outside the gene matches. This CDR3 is CASSQDDIRGVYNEQFF. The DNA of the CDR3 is TGCGCCAGCAGCCAAGATGATATCCGGGGGGTCTACAATGAGCAGTTCTTC.

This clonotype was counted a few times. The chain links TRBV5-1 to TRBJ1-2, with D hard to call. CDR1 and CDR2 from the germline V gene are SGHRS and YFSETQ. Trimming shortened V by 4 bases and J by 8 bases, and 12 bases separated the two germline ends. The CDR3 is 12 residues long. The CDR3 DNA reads TGCGCCAGCAGCGGGAAGGGATTGGGCTACACCTTC. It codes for CASSGKGLGYTF.

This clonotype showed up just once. DNA for the CDR3: TGTGCCAGCCGGGGTGCGGCAGATACGCAGTATTTT. Translating it yields CASRGAADTQYF. V usage is TRBV27 and J usage is TRBJ2-3; D might be TRBD2 (5 bases). Germline CDR1 is MNHEY and CDR2 is SMNVEV (reference sequence). The CDR3 consists of 12 residues. V lost 8 bases and J lost 4, with 10 bases in between.

Here the CDR3 reads CASSSQLTGELFF. CDR3 bases: TGTGCCAGCAGTTCACAACTCACCGGGGAGCTGTTTTTT. This chain links TRBV6-2 or TRBV6-3 with TRBJ2-2; D remains unclear. Germline V CDR1 and CDR2: MNHEY, SVGEGT. The germline V and J ends were trimmed by 4 bases and 4 bases, with 7 bases remaining between them. The CDR3 is 13 amino acids.

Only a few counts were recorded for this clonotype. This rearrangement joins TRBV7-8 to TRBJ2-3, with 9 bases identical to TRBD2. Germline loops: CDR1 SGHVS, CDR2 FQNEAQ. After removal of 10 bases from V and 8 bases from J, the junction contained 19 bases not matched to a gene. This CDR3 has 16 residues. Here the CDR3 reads CAITLGLAGLQGTQYF. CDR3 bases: TGTGCCATCACACTGGGGCTAGCGGGGCTTCAGGGTACGCAGTATTTT.

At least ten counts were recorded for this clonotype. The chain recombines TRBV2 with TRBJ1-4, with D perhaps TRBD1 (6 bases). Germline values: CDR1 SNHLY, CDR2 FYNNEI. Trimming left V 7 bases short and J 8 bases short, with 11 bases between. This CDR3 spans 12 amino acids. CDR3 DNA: TGTGCCAGCATCCTACAGGGAGAAAAACTGTTTTTT. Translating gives CASILQGEKLFF.

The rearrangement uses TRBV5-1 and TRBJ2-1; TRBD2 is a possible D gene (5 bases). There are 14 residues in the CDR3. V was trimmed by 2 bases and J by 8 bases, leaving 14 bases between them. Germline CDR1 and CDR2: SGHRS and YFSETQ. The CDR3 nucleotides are TGCGCCAGCAGCTTAGCGGTCGAGAAGGATGAGCAGTTCTTC. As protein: CASSLAVEKDEQFF.

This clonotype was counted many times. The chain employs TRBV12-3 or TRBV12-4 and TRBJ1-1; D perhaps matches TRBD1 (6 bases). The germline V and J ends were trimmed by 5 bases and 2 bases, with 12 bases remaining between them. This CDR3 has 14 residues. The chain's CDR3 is CASSTRGRNTEAFF. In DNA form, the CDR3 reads TGTGCCAGCAGTACCCGGGGGCGTAACACTGAAGCTTTCTTT.

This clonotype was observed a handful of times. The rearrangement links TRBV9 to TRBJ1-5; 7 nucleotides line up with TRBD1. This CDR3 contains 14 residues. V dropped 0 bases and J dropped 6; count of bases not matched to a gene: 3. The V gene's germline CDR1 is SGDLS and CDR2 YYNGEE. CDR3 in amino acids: CASSVAPGGQPQHF. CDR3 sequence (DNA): TGTGCCAGCAGCGTAGCTCCAGGGGGTCAGCCCCAGCATTTT.

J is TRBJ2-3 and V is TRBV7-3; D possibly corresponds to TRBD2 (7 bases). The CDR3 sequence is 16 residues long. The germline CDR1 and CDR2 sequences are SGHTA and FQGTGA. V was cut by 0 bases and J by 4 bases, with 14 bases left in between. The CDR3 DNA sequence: TGTGCCAGCAGCTTAACTGGGGGGGGCCTGGCAGATACGCAGTATTTT. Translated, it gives CASSLTGGGLADTQYF.

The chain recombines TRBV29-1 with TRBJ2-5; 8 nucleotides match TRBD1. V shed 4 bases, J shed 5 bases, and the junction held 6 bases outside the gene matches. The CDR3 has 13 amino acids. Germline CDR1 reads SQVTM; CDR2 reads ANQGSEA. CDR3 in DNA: TGCAGCGTTGCAGGGGGCTTTAGCGAGACCCAGTACTTC. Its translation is CSVAGGFSETQYF.

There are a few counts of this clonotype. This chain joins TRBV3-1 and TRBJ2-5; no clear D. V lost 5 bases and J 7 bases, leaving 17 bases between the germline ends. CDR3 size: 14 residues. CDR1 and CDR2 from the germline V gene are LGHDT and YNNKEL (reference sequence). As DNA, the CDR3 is TGTGCCAGCAGCTCCCGAAGAGATTTGCGGACCCAGTACTTC. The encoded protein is CASSSRRDLRTQYF.